Each of the 14 T cell receptor beta chains below was sequenced from the same sample in a study of CD8 T cells in Susac syndrome. Reverse transcription of about 0.5 to 1 ug RNA used random hexamers. TCRdb reprocessed the immunoSEQ multiplex PCR reads via MiXCR and lists one record per CDR3 protein. The table records about 190,000 distinct CDR3 sequences, roughly 92% of them present only once. Specimen: CD4+ T cells from PBMCs. The receptors here all came from a human donor in good health.

This CDR3 is CASSLDGGRNIQYF. The CDR3 region has the DNA TGTGCCAGCAGCTTAGACGGGGGCCGAAACATTCAGTACTTC. The rearrangement links TRBV7-2 to TRBJ2-4; D tentatively reads TRBD1 or TRBD2 (6 bases each). This CDR3 spans 14 amino acids. Germline V gene data show CDR1 as SGHTA and CDR2 as FQGNSA. V was shortened by 1 base and J by 6 bases, with 10 bases between the two germline ends.

This sequence joins TRBV7-2 and TRBJ2-3; 9 nucleotides match TRBD2. The junction had 8 bases not matched to a gene; V was cut back by 5 bases and J by 5 bases. This CDR3 contains 15 residues. Germline assignment: CDR1 SGHTA and CDR2 FQGNSA. The CDR3 spells CASSDRGGAVDTQYF. CDR3 DNA: TGTGCCAGCAGCGACCGCGGGGGGGCTGTAGATACGCAGTATTTT.

This clonotype has only one observation. This chain uses TRBV7-9 with TRBJ2-2, with 8 bases identical to TRBD2. This CDR3 spans 14 amino acids. V trimming: 8 bases; J trimming: 0 bases; junction bases outside the gene matches: 2. CDR1 is SEHNR and CDR2 is FQNEAQ in the germline V gene (reference sequence). CDR3 sequence: CASAAGANTGELFF. The CDR3 DNA reads TGTGCCAGCGCAGCGGGGGCGAACACCGGGGAGCTGTTTTTT.

V gene TRBV6-2 or TRBV6-3 combines with J gene TRBJ2-1, with 7 bases fitting TRBD1. The germline gives CDR1 MNHEY, CDR2 SVGEGT. The J segment lost 2 bases and the V segment lost 10 bases, leaving 8 bases of the junction unmatched. The CDR3 has 14 amino acids. The CDR3 is CATHPTGTYNEQFF. DNA of the CDR3: TGTGCCACCCACCCGACAGGGACCTACAATGAGCAGTTCTTC.

The CDR3 reads CACRGSEQFF. CDR3 DNA: TGTGCCTGCCGTGGCTCAGAGCAGTTCTTC. This rearrangement joins TRBV7-9 to TRBJ2-1; D is unclear. The CDR3 loop spans 10 amino acids. Trimming cost V 11 bases and J 10 bases, with 12 bases left between them. Germline-derived CDR1 and CDR2 are SEHNR and FQNEAQ (reference sequence).

As to this clonotype: The junction departs from the called germline gene at one end, perhaps through a read error. The rearrangement joins TRBV19 to TRBJ1-1, with 10 positions matching TRBD1. Germline CDR1 LNHDA, CDR2 SQIVND (reference sequence). CDR3 length: 12 amino acids. The CDR3 spells CASSIWTGGLQF. CDR3 DNA: TGTGCCAGTAGTATCTGGACAGGGGGTTTGCAATTT.

CDR3 sequence (DNA): TGTGCCAGCAGCTTCTGGACTAGCGGGGGCCCAGATACGCAGTATTTT. Encoded protein: CASSFWTSGGPDTQYF. The chain is built from TRBV9 and TRBJ2-3, with 13 bases fitting TRBD2. V lost 4 bases to trimming and J lost 4 bases; unmatched junction nucleotides: 6. The CDR3 sequence is 16 residues long. Germline V lookup: CDR1 SGDLS, CDR2 YYNGEE. The whole variable domain, filled in from reference TRBV9 and TRBJ2-3, reads DSGVTQTPKHLITATGQRVTLRCSPRSGDLSVYWYQQSLDQGLQFLIQYYNGEERAKGNILERFSAQQFPDLHSELNLSSLELGDSALYFCASSFWTSGGPDTQYFGPGTRLTVL.

With regard to this clonotype: The germline gene is not matched at one end of the junction; a read error may be the cause. The V call is TRBV6-1, the J call TRBJ2-4; TRBD1 matches at 9 bases. The CDR3 is 14 residues long. Looked up from germline, CDR1 is MNHNS and CDR2 is SASEGT. CDR3 bases: TGTGCCAGCAGTCAAAGGACAGGGGCCCTCCCAGGGGACTTC. It encodes CASSQRTGALPGDF.

The gene calls are TRBV5-1 and TRBJ1-1; TRBD1 matches at 7 bases. Germline lookup yields CDR1 SGHRS and CDR2 YFSETQ. The CDR3 covers 14 residues. V shed 1 base, J shed 5 bases, and the junction held 5 bases outside the gene matches. The CDR3 loop is CASSLTRQGTEAFF. The CDR3, as DNA: TGCGCCAGCAGCTTGACCCGACAGGGTACTGAAGCTTTCTTT.

V is TRBV5-4 and J is TRBJ1-3, with 8 bases fitting TRBD1. The V segment lost 3 bases and the J segment 4 bases; nucleotides outside the gene matches: 6. This CDR3 has 15 amino acids. Looked up from germline, CDR1 is SGHNT and CDR2 is YYREEE (reference sequence). This CDR3 reads CASSYQGASGNTIYF. In nucleotides, the CDR3 is TGTGCCAGCAGCTATCAGGGGGCATCGGGAAACACCATATATTTT.

V gene TRBV6-5 combines with J gene TRBJ1-2; D might be TRBD1 (5 bases). There are 14 residues in the CDR3. CDR1 is MNHEY, CDR2 SVGAGI, per germline. V lost 0 bases and J 4 bases, leaving 9 bases between the germline ends. The CDR3 here is CASSYSGGGYGYTF. In nucleotides, the CDR3 is TGTGCCAGCAGTTACTCTGGGGGTGGCTATGGCTACACCTTC.

The chain joins TRBV10-3 to TRBJ1-2; TRBD1 agrees at 7 bases. The CDR3 totals 13 residues. The trim removed 6 bases at V and 6 bases at J, leaving 7 bases unmatched. Germline lookup yields CDR1 ENHRY and CDR2 SYGVKD. The DNA of the CDR3 is TGTGCCATCAGGGAATATGACAGGGATGGCTACACCTTC. The encoded protein is CAIREYDRDGYTF.

V gene TRBV5-1 combines with J gene TRBJ2-7; TRBD2 matches at 11 bases. The CDR3 runs 15 residues. Germline CDR1 and CDR2: SGHRS and YFSETQ. Trimming cost V 4 bases and J 2 bases; bases outside gene matches: 5. CDR3 in amino acids: CASSPTSGVTYEQYF. The CDR3 region has the DNA TGCGCCAGCAGCCCGACTAGCGGGGTCACCTACGAGCAGTACTTC.

A remark on this clonotype: At one of its ends the junction is not consistent with the germline gene, which may arise from a read error. The CDR3 sequence is CASSPGQSSYNEQFF. DNA for the CDR3: TGTGCCAGCAGCCCTGGGCAGAGCTCCTACAATGAGCAGTTCTTC. This chain uses TRBV5-1 with TRBJ2-1; no firm D call. CDR3 length: 15 residues. CDR1 and CDR2 (germline): SGHRS, YFSETQ.